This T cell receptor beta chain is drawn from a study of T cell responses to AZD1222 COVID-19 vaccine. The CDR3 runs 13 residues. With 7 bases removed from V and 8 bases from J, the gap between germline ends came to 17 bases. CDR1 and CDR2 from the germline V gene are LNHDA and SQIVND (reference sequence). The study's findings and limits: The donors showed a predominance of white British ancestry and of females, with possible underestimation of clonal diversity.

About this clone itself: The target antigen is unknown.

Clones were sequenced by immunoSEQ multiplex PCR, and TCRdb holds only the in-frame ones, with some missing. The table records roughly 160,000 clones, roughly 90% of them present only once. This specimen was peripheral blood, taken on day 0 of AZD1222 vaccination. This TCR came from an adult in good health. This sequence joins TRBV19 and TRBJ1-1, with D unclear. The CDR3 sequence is CASISRTSGEAFF. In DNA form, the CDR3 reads TGTGCCAGTATCTCCAGGACCTCCGGGGAAGCTTTCTTT. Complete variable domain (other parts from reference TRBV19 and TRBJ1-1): DGGITQSPKYLFRKEGQNVTLSCEQNLNHDAMYWYRQDPGQGLRLIYYSQIVNDFQKGDIAEGYSVSREKKESFPLTVTSAQKNPTAFYLCASISRTSGEAFFGQGTRLTVV.